What follows are 9 T cell receptor beta chains derived from one specimen sequenced in a study of early T cells in non-severe SARS-CoV-2 infection. TCRdb ran MiXCR on the 5' RACE reads and lists one entry per CDR3 protein. This sample has approximately 65,000 distinct CDR3 sequences, with about 11% found just once. The material was whole blood, obtained at baseline. These receptors originate from an adult who was a healthcare worker with PCR-confirmed SARS-CoV-2 infection or an uninfected control (not recorded which).

This clonotype was seen only a few times. The genes are TRBV27 and TRBJ2-4; TRBD2 matches at 8 bases. Germline V gene sequence: CDR1 MNHEY, CDR2 SMNVEV (reference sequence). The CDR3 is made up of 15 amino acids. V shed 2 bases, J shed 6 bases, and the junction held 6 bases outside the gene matches. The CDR3 sequence is CASSLQRGLLNIQYF. The CDR3 nucleotides are TGTGCCAGCAGTTTACAGCGGGGGCTCCTAAACATTCAGTACTTC.

The chain uses TRBV5-1 and TRBJ2-3; 12 bases are a match to TRBD2. The CDR3 has 14 residues. V lost 1 base and J lost 7; bases outside the gene matches: 1. The V gene's germline CDR1 is SGHRS and CDR2 YFSETQ. In nucleotides, the CDR3 is TGCGCCAGCAGCTTGACTAGCGGGAGGAATACGCAGTATTTT. This sequence encodes CASSLTSGRNTQYF.

V and J are TRBV12-5 and TRBJ2-1; D may be TRBD2 (5 bases). The germline V gene encodes CDR1 LGHNT and CDR2 FRNRAP. The CDR3 totals 18 residues. V lost 0 bases and J 0 bases, leaving 15 bases between the germline ends. The CDR3 loop is CASGLVFGEGSSYNEQFF. CDR3 DNA: TGTGCTAGTGGTTTGGTATTTGGGGAAGGGAGCTCCTACAATGAGCAGTTCTTC.

This clonotype has just a few counts. V and J are TRBV30 and TRBJ2-3; no clear D gene. Between the trimmed V and J ends, which lost 3 bases and 1 base, there was a span of 14 bases. The CDR3 totals 15 residues. Germline V gene data show CDR1 as GTSNPN and CDR2 as SVGIG (reference sequence). CDR3 coding DNA: TGTGCCTGGAGCCGGACGGCCCTGGGCACAGATACGCAGTATTTT. Protein sequence: CAWSRTALGTDTQYF.

CDR3 in amino acids: CASRPLAGGVNNEQFF. The DNA for the CDR3 is TGTGCCAGCAGACCACTAGCGGGGGGGGTAAACAATGAGCAGTTCTTC. The J gene is TRBJ2-1, the V gene TRBV6-5; 13 bases agree with TRBD2. Losses at the gene ends were 6 bases for V and 5 bases for J; bases not matched to a gene: 7. Germline CDR1 is MNHEY and CDR2 is SVGAGI. This CDR3 comprises 16 residues.

Of note for this clonotype: The limits of the CDR3 on the DNA are not certain, so only TCRdb's listed CDR3 is given. V usage is TRBV20-1 and J usage is TRBJ2-1; the table's D call, TRBD1, was not checked against the DNA. In germline, CDR1 is DFQATT, CDR2 SNEGSKA (reference sequence). The CDR3 is 11 residues long, ends included. CDR3 residues: CSARFGPGTFF.

The sample holds a few counts of this clonotype. This chain links TRBV20-1 with TRBJ2-7; maybe TRBD1 (5 bases). From germline, CDR1 is DFQATT and CDR2 SNEGSKA (reference sequence). V lost 0 bases to trimming and J lost 3 bases, with 12 bases between them. The CDR3 length is 14 residues. DNA for the CDR3: TGCAGTGCTAGAGATCGGGCAGGGTACTACGAGCAGTACTTC. It translates to CSARDRAGYYEQYF.

The chain combines TRBV19 with TRBJ2-6, with no clear D. V was trimmed by 6 bases and J by 4 bases, leaving 16 bases between them. CDR1 and CDR2 (germline): LNHDA, SQIVND (reference sequence). The CDR3 totals 16 residues. The CDR3 sequence is CASSEFVGPGANVLTF. The CDR3 region has the DNA TGTGCCAGTAGCGAATTTGTTGGCCCGGGGGCCAACGTCCTGACTTTC.

At least ten counts were recorded for this clonotype. The V gene is TRBV4-3, the J gene TRBJ1-2, with D maybe TRBD1 (5 bases). The CDR3 is 15 residues long. Trimming shortened V by 1 base and J by 8 bases, and 17 bases separated the two germline ends. CDR1 and CDR2 from the germline V gene are LGHNA and YSLEER. The CDR3 reads CASSQGGRRGQGYTF. The CDR3 region has the DNA TGCGCCAGCAGCCAAGGGGGAAGAAGGGGTCAGGGCTACACCTTC.